Following are 24 T cell receptor beta chains from one sample sequenced in a study of response to subunit inactivated influenza vaccine. TCRdb used MiXCR to reprocess the RT-PCR reads, holding one entry per CDR3 protein. The data show about 500,000 distinct CDR3 sequences, around 13% seen once. The input for sequencing was PBMCs from blood, taken 45 days after vaccination. The receptor source for this set is a man aged 45-65 years who received an inactivated influenza vaccine.

The rearrangement links TRBV20-1 to TRBJ2-4; 8 bases agree with TRBD1. The CDR3 is 14 residues long. V trimming: 6 bases; J trimming: 7 bases; junction bases outside the gene matches: 11. Germline lookup yields CDR1 DFQATT and CDR2 SNEGSKA (reference sequence). The CDR3 is CSAQDRGRGNIQYF. CDR3 coding DNA: TGCAGTGCCCAAGACAGGGGCAGGGGGAACATTCAGTACTTC.

The chain recombines TRBV5-6 with TRBJ2-5; a possible D gene is TRBD1 (6 bases). The germline V and J ends were trimmed by 1 base and 0 bases, with 16 bases remaining between them. Looked up from germline, CDR1 is SGHDT and CDR2 is YYEEEE. This CDR3 is built from 17 residues. CDR3 amino acids: CASSLRFSDRDQETQYF. DNA of the CDR3: TGTGCCAGCAGCTTGAGGTTTTCGGACAGAGACCAAGAGACCCAGTACTTC.

The chain links TRBV20-1 to TRBJ2-5; 7 bases are shared with TRBD2. The CDR3 loop spans 15 amino acids. With V trimmed by 1 base and J by 1 base, 6 bases remained unmatched. CDR1 is DFQATT, CDR2 SNEGSKA, per germline (reference sequence). The CDR3 DNA sequence: TGCAGTGCTAGAGGGACTAGGATTTTCCAAGAGACCCAGTACTTC. Residues: CSARGTRIFQETQYF.

The chain carries TRBV5-6 and TRBJ2-3, with D perhaps given as TRBD1 or TRBD2 (5 bases each). Germline lookup yields CDR1 SGHDT and CDR2 YYEEEE. The CDR3 is 16 residues long. V was trimmed by 2 bases and J by 3 bases, leaving 16 bases between them. The CDR3 nucleotides are TGTGCCAGCAGCTTAGAACCGGGATACAGGACAGATACGCAGTATTTT. Its protein is CASSLEPGYRTDTQYF.

This clonotype has at least ten counts. The chain uses TRBV7-2 and TRBJ1-5; D remains ambiguous. The CDR3 contains 12 residues. Germline-derived CDR1 and CDR2 are SGHTA and FQGNSA. V lost 4 bases, J lost 7 bases, and 8 bases lay in between. This CDR3 is CASSSPTQPQHF. In DNA, the CDR3 is TGTGCCAGCAGCTCCCCCACGCAGCCCCAGCATTTT.

This sequence joins TRBV4-1 and TRBJ1-2; D gene uncertain. Germline CDR1 MGHRA, CDR2 YSYEKL. This CDR3 has 16 amino acids. V shed 3 bases and J shed 2 bases, with 16 bases lying between them. CDR3 residues: CASSHYAAQKNYGYTF. The CDR3 DNA reads TGCGCCAGCAGCCACTACGCGGCCCAGAAGAACTATGGCTACACCTTC.

This clonotype appeared many times. The chain joins TRBV10-3 to TRBJ2-3; the D is unclear. V shed 3 bases and J shed 0 bases, with 10 bases lying between them. The germline V gene has CDR1 ENHRY and CDR2 SYGVKD. This CDR3 region has 15 residues. The CDR3 is CAISEMGSSTDTQYF. As DNA, the CDR3 is TGTGCCATCAGTGAAATGGGGTCTAGCACAGATACGCAGTATTTT.

This clonotype was counted only a few times. This rearrangement joins TRBV7-9 to TRBJ2-2; no reliable D call. V gave up 3 bases and J gave up 5 bases, with 16 bases separating them. The CDR3 sequence is 16 residues long. Germline CDR1 and CDR2: SEHNR and FQNEAQ (reference sequence). This CDR3 reads CASSLGFRMGTGELFF. The CDR3 DNA reads TGTGCCAGCAGCTTGGGTTTCCGCATGGGGACCGGGGAGCTGTTTTTT.

The V gene is TRBV20-1, the J gene TRBJ2-7, with D possibly TRBD2 on 5 matching bases. This CDR3 comprises 12 residues. With 3 bases removed from V and 2 bases from J, the gap between germline ends came to 8 bases. Germline lookup yields CDR1 DFQATT and CDR2 SNEGSKA (reference sequence). CDR3 nucleotide sequence: TGCAGTGCTAGTTTCGGGGCCTACGAGCAGTACTTC. The encoded protein is CSASFGAYEQYF.

A few counts support this clonotype. The CDR3, as DNA: TGTGCCAGCAGTGGAGGTAACTACAATGAGCAGTTCTTC. Its protein product is CASSGGNYNEQFF. V and J are TRBV12-3 or TRBV12-4 and TRBJ2-1, with TRBD2 as a possible D gene (5 bases). The V gene lost 5 bases and the J gene lost 3 bases, with 8 bases spanning the gap. This CDR3 region has 13 residues.

The chain has TRBV7-2 and TRBJ2-2; 7 bases fit TRBD1. J gave up 6 bases and V 5 bases, and 6 bases lay outside the gene matches. The CDR3 sequence is 14 residues long. The germline CDR1 and CDR2 sequences are SGHTA and FQGNSA. CDR3: CASSRRQGPGELFF. The CDR3 coding sequence is TGTGCCAGCAGCCGGCGACAGGGACCCGGGGAGCTGTTTTTT.

This chain connects TRBV6-1 to TRBJ2-5; 9 bases map to TRBD1. The CDR3 sequence is 15 residues long. Germline V gene lookup returns CDR1 MNHNS and CDR2 SASEGT. V shed 7 bases and J 1 base; nucleotides not matched to a gene: 7. CDR3 residues: CASKTGQGLQETQYF. The CDR3 DNA is TGTGCCAGCAAAACGGGACAGGGCCTCCAAGAGACCCAGTACTTC.

This clonotype has only a few counts. The V call is TRBV6-1, the J call TRBJ2-4; TRBD2 aligns across 7 bases. This CDR3 comprises 14 residues. CDR1 and CDR2 from the germline V gene are MNHNS and SASEGT. CDR3 residues: CSTQRGEGRDIQYF. The CDR3 DNA is TGTTCCACCCAACGGGGGGAGGGTCGGGACATTCAGTACTTC.

The J gene is TRBJ2-7, the V gene TRBV7-8; 7 nucleotides match TRBD2. The CDR3 is made up of 12 amino acids. Germline trimming cut 10 bases from V and 3 bases from J; bases unmatched to any gene: 6. CDR1 is SGHVS, CDR2 FQNEAQ, per germline. CDR3 in amino acids: CATRGDHYEQYF. DNA of the CDR3: TGTGCCACCCGGGGGGACCACTACGAGCAGTACTTC.

This clonotype showed up just a few times. The chain uses TRBV5-1 and TRBJ2-1, with unresolved D. Germline V gene sequence: CDR1 SGHRS, CDR2 YFSETQ. The CDR3 length is 12 residues. V was pared by 1 base and J by 8 bases, with 7 bases between. The CDR3 sequence: CASSLRVDEQFF. The CDR3, as DNA: TGCGCCAGCAGCTTGAGGGTTGATGAGCAGTTCTTC.

The chain uses TRBV5-1 and TRBJ2-4, with TRBD1 matching over 9 bases. Trimming took 2 bases from V and 4 from J; bases not matched to a gene: 1. Germline V gene sequence: CDR1 SGHRS, CDR2 YFSETQ. The CDR3 sequence is 14 residues long. The CDR3 DNA sequence: TGCGCCAGCAGCTTTGGACAGGGGAAAAACATTCAGTACTTC. Protein sequence: CASSFGQGKNIQYF.

This clonotype was seen a handful of times. The chain links TRBV12-3 or TRBV12-4 to TRBJ2-3; D could derive from TRBD1 or TRBD2 (5 bases each). Trimming removed 10 bases at V and 1 base at J, with 12 bases between. This CDR3 is built from 13 residues. The CDR3 reads CANRRGGTDTQYF. CDR3 coding DNA: TGTGCCAATCGAAGGGGAGGCACAGATACGCAGTATTTT.

The genes are TRBV28 and TRBJ1-5; D might be TRBD1 (5 bases). The CDR3 consists of 12 residues. CDR1 and CDR2 (germline): MDHEN, SYDVKM. V shed 5 bases and J shed 7 bases, with 9 bases lying between them. The CDR3 reads CASSGGVQPQHF. CDR3 coding DNA: TGTGCCAGCAGTGGGGGGGTCCAGCCCCAGCATTTT.

This clonotype has a handful of counts. The chain couples TRBV7-2 to TRBJ1-2; D may be TRBD1 (5 bases). The CDR3 has 14 amino acids. Trimming stripped 1 base from V and 2 bases from J, with 8 bases between. Germline V gene data show CDR1 as SGHTA and CDR2 as FQGNSA. The chain's CDR3 is CASSLVGDNYGYTF. The DNA for the CDR3 is TGTGCCAGCAGCTTAGTTGGGGACAACTATGGCTACACCTTC.

The chain has TRBV4-3 and TRBJ2-7; the match to TRBD1 covers 9 bases. V shed 4 bases and J 6 bases; nucleotides not matched to a gene: 13. Germline assignment: CDR1 LGHNA and CDR2 YSLEER. This CDR3 is built from 16 residues. The CDR3: CASSRDYGTGLGEQYF. In DNA, the CDR3 is TGCGCCAGCAGCCGAGACTACGGGACAGGGCTTGGCGAGCAGTACTTC.

The chain's CDR3 is CSARVRTAGDTQYF. For the CDR3, the DNA is TGCAGTGCTAGAGTTAGGACGGCGGGAGATACGCAGTATTTT. The gene calls are TRBV20-1 and TRBJ2-3; D might be TRBD2 (5 bases). CDR3 length: 14 residues. Trimming stripped 1 base from V and 5 bases from J, with 13 bases between. Germline V gives CDR1 DFQATT, CDR2 SNEGSKA (reference sequence).

This clonotype was counted between two and nine times. The chain couples TRBV28 to TRBJ2-3, with a possible D match to TRBD1 (6 bases). V shed 3 bases and J shed 1 base, with 8 bases lying between them. The V gene's germline CDR1 is MDHEN and CDR2 SYDVKM. The CDR3 sequence is 14 residues long. CDR3 DNA sequence: TGTGCCAGCAGTTTTGAGGGGGGCACAGATACGCAGTATTTT. Its translation: CASSFEGGTDTQYF.

This clonotype was counted a few times. This chain links TRBV29-1 with TRBJ2-7, with 7 bases fitting TRBD1. The V and J ends lost 4 bases and 0 bases, in that order; junction bases with no gene match: 9. This CDR3 has 15 residues. From germline, CDR1 is SQVTM and CDR2 ANQGSEA. The CDR3 bases are TGCAGCGTTGTGTGGGCGACAGGGAGCTCCTACGAGCAGTACTTC. Protein sequence: CSVVWATGSSYEQYF.

At least ten counts were recorded for this clonotype. V is TRBV5-1 and J is TRBJ1-1; TRBD1 might be the D (5 bases). Deletions cut 4 bases from V and 4 bases from J, with 17 bases between. There are 15 residues in the CDR3. Germline CDR1 SGHRS, CDR2 YFSETQ. The CDR3 here is CASSGGRVGVTEAFF. For the CDR3, the DNA is TGCGCCAGCAGCGGGGGAAGGGTCGGCGTCACTGAAGCTTTCTTT.